This TCR beta chain is from a study of blood T cells in healthy people across ages. Then a second PCR, running about 6 to 11 cycles, was carried out with a sample-barcoded 5' primer and a J-beta primer mix. A template-switch adaptor with 12 random nucleotides tagged each cDNA molecule. MiXCR, run by TCRdb on the 5' RACE reads, gives a single entry per CDR3 protein. The repertoire consists of 1.5 million to 1.9 million distinct CDR3 sequences, with about 45% occurring once and the leading ten covering about 4.1%. The length of the CDR3 is 14 residues. V gave up 6 bases and J gave up 1 base, with 12 bases separating them.

The V and J genes are TRBV12-3 or TRBV12-4 and TRBJ1-1, with D possibly matching TRBD1 (6 bases). Input material: blood. This receptor was identified in a woman aged 18-30 years in good health. The CDR3 coding sequence is TGTGCCAGCAGACGGGGGGGCAGGAACACTGAAGCTTTCTTT. Translated: CASRRGGRNTEAFF.